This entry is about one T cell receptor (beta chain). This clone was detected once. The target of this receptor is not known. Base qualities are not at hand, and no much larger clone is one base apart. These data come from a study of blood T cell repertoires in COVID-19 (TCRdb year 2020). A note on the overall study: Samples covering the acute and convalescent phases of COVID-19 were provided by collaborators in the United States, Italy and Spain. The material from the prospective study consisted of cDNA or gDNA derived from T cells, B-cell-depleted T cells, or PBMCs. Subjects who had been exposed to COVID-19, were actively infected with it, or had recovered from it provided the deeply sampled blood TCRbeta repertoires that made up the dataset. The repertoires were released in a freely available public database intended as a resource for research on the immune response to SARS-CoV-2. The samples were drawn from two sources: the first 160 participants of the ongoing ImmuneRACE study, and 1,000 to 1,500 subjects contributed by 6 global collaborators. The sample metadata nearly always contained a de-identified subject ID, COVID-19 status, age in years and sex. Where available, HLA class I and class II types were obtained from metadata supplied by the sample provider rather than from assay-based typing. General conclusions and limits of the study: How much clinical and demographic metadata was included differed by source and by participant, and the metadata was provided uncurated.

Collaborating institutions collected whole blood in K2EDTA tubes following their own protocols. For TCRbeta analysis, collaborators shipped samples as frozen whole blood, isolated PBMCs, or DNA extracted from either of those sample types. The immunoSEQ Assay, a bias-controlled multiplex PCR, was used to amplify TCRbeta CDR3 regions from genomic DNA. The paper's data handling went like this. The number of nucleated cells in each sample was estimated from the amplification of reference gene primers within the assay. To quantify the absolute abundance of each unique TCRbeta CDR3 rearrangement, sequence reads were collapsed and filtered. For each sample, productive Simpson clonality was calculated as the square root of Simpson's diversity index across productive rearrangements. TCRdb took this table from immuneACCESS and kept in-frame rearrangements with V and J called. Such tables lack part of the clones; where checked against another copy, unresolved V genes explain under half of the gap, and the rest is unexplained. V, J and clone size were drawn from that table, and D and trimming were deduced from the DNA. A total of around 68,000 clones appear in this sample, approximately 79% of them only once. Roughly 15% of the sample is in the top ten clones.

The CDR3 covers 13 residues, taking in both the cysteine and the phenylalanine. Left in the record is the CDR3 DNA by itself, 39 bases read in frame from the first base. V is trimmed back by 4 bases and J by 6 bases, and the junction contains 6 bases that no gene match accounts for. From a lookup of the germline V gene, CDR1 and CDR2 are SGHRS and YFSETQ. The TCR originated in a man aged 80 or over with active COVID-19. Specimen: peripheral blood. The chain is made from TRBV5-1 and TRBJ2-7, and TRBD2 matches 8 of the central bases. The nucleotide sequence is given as TGCGCCAGCAGCCCGGGAGGGCAGCGCGAGCAGTACTTC. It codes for CASSPGGQREQYF.